This TCR beta chain appears in the sequencing data of a study of T cell responses to AZD1222 COVID-19 vaccine. Study-level results: It was only 6 or 7 AZD1222 recipients who were seropositive at baseline. Spike-specific TCR breadth and depth both grew after two AZD1222 doses. Vaccine-related CD4 TCRs covered spike, predominating at 160-218 and 743-854.

Only in-frame clones appear in the TCRdb table, and some are missing; sequencing was by immunoSEQ multiplex PCR. The sample comprises 90,000 to 100,000 clones, approximately 81% of which are singletons, and 4.5% rests with the top ten. Second-dose groups at about 4 or about 12 weeks were pooled. Comments on this clone: The target antigen is unknown.

Germline-derived CDR1 and CDR2 are MDHEN and SYDVKM. Trimming removed 1 base from V and 4 bases from J, with 13 bases in between. The CDR3 has 16 amino acids. The sequencing used peripheral blood, collected 28 days after the second AZD1222 dose. The V and J genes are TRBV28 and TRBJ2-2; no clear D gene. The receptor comes from an adult who received the AZD1222 COVID-19 vaccine. The CDR3 reads CASSLFSGVGTGELFF. CDR3 DNA: TGTGCCAGCAGTTTATTCTCGGGTGTAGGCACCGGGGAGCTGTTTTTT.